The rows below give T cell receptor beta chains drawn from one sample of a study of regulatory T cells in long-lasting Graves disease. TCRdb ran MiXCR on the multiplex PCR reads and lists one entry per CDR3 protein. The data show hundreds of thousands of distinct CDR3 sequences, approximately 29% seen once. Sequenced material: peripheral blood mononuclear cells (PBMCs), taken when the disease was refractory, from a patient treated with antithyroid drugs. All receptors come from a female donor with Graves disease. Each CDR3 is given with its conserved first and last residue. The order of the fields is D gene, J gene, clone size, V gene, CDR3 protein, CDR3 DNA. The D gene is left open where the match is weak. Size is omitted from some rows. Given values are once, few, many or a class for expanded clones.

D: -; J: TRBJ1-1; size: few; V: TRBV5-1; CDR3: CASSLEGRRGTEAFF; DNA: TGCGCCAGCAGCTTGGAGGGCAGGCGGGGCACTGAAGCTTTCTTT
D: -; J: TRBJ1-1; size: -; V: TRBV28; CDR3: CASRDMGGAFF; DNA: TGTGCCAGCAGAGATATGGGAGGAGCTTTCTTT
D: TRBD1; J: TRBJ2-7; size: many; V: TRBV6-5; CDR3: CASSYSGQDYEQYF; DNA: TGTGCCAGCAGTTATTCGGGACAGGACTACGAGCAGTACTTC
D: -; J: TRBJ1-2; size: -; V: TRBV9; CDR3: CASSPSSLGDYGYTF; DNA: TGTGCCAGCAGCCCAAGCTCCCTAGGGGACTATGGCTACACCTTC
D: TRBD1; J: TRBJ2-3; size: few; V: TRBV12-3/TRBV12-4; CDR3: CASSDRDRSVSTDTQYF; DNA: TGTGCCAGCAGTGACCGGGACAGGTCCGTTAGCACAGATACGCAGTATTTT
D: -; J: TRBJ1-4; size: -; V: TRBV20-1; CDR3: CSARPPTGSNEKLFF; DNA: TGCAGTGCTAGACCCCCGACCGGTTCTAATGAAAAACTGTTTTTT
D: TRBD1; J: TRBJ1-1; size: -; V: TRBV5-1; CDR3: CASRPAGTVNTEAFF; DNA: TGCGCCAGCAGACCAGCCGGGACAGTGAACACTGAAGCTTTCTTT
D: -; J: TRBJ2-4; size: -; V: TRBV29-1; CDR3: CSVERDSVGIQYF; DNA: TGCAGCGTTGAAAGGGACTCAGTGGGCATTCAGTACTTC
D: TRBD1; J: TRBJ1-2; size: once; V: TRBV18; CDR3: CASSPPHSDRGRPGYGYTF; DNA: TGTGCCAGCTCACCACCCCACTCGGACAGGGGGCGTCCCGGGTATGGCTACACCTTC
D: -; J: TRBJ2-7; size: -; V: TRBV5-6; CDR3: CASSLDDCEQYF; DNA: TGTGCCAGCAGCTTGGACGACTGCGAGCAGTACTTC
D: -; J: TRBJ1-1; size: -; V: TRBV6-1; CDR3: CASSETRGTEAFF; DNA: TGTGCCAGCAGTGAAACCCGGGGGACTGAAGCTTTCTTT
D: -; J: TRBJ1-5; size: few; V: TRBV10-3; CDR3: CAISESGRNQHF; DNA: TGTGCCATCAGTGAGTCCGGCAGGAACCAGCATTTT
D: TRBD2; J: TRBJ2-7; size: few; V: TRBV19; CDR3: CASSRLAGGHEQYF; DNA: TGTGCCAGTAGTAGGCTAGCGGGAGGCCACGAGCAGTACTTC
D: -; J: TRBJ1-1; size: few; V: TRBV5-1; CDR3: CASSLVTNMNTEAFF; DNA: TGCGCCAGCAGCTTGGTAACGAACATGAACACTGAAGCTTTCTTT
D: TRBD1; J: TRBJ2-7; size: few; V: TRBV6-1; CDR3: CASSSRDRDYEQYF; DNA: TGTGCCAGCAGTAGCCGGGACAGGGACTACGAGCAGTACTTC
D: TRBD2; J: TRBJ2-1; size: -; V: TRBV6-4; CDR3: CASSLAANNEQFF; DNA: TGTGCCAGCAGTCTAGCGGCAAACAATGAGCAGTTCTTC
D: TRBD1; J: TRBJ1-3; size: few; V: TRBV3-1; CDR3: CASSQATTGGFSGNTIYF; DNA: TGTGCCAGCAGCCAAGCAACGACAGGGGGCTTCTCTGGAAACACCATATATTTT